Listed below are T cell receptor beta chains from one sample, sequenced in a study of T cell responses to AZD1222 COVID-19 vaccine. Profiling relied on immunoSEQ multiplex PCR, and the TCRdb table lists in-frame clones only, not all of them. The sample lists 96,000 or so clones; 70% to 90% were seen once. The material was peripheral blood, obtained on day 0 of AZD1222 vaccination. Source of these receptors: an adult in good health. Each CDR3 is given with its conserved first and last residue. The D gene is left open where the match is weak. Clone size appears in some rows only: once, few, many, or a class for an expanded clone.

j_call,v_call,d_call,clone_size,cdr3_aa,cdr3_nt
TRBJ1-5,TRBV5-6,-,-,CASSLGGYQPQHF,TGTGCCAGCAGCTTAGGGGGATATCAGCCCCAGCATTTT
TRBJ2-1,TRBV19,-,-,CASSIGVNEQFF,TGTGCCAGTAGTATTGGGGTCAATGAGCAGTTCTTC
TRBJ1-2,TRBV28,-,-,CASSFAGRYGYTF,TGTGCCAGCAGTTTCGCAGGAAGATATGGCTACACCTTC
TRBJ2-5,TRBV5-1,-,-,CASSYGVPGQETQYF,TGCGCCAGCAGCTATGGGGTTCCGGGCCAAGAGACCCAGTACTTC
TRBJ2-2,TRBV9,-,-,CASSPTQGANTGELFF,TGTGCCAGCAGCCCCACCCAAGGGGCGAACACCGGGGAGCTGTTTTTT
TRBJ1-5,TRBV28,-,-,CASSTQNQPQHF,TGTGCCAGCAGTACCCAAAATCAGCCCCAGCATTTT
TRBJ2-1,TRBV4-2,TRBD2,-,CASSQDLVAGGGNEQFF,TGTGCCAGCAGCCAAGATCTGGTAGCGGGGGGTGGCAATGAGCAGTTCTTC
TRBJ2-7,TRBV7-5,-,-,CARSLAELAGGYEQYF,TGTGCCAGAAGCTTAGCCGAACTAGCGGGGGGCTACGAGCAGTACTTC
TRBJ2-3,TRBV4-2,TRBD2,-,CASSQGPSGGAADTQYF,TGTGCCAGCAGCCAAGGTCCTAGCGGGGGGGCCGCAGATACGCAGTATTTT
TRBJ1-5,TRBV3-1/TRBV3-2,-,-,CASSQDTVSNQPQHF,TGTGCCAGCAGCCAAGATACGGTTAGCAATCAGCCCCAGCATTTT
TRBJ2-7,TRBV7-8,-,-,CASSLEGGLYEQYF,TGTGCCAGCAGCCTAGAGGGGGGACTCTACGAGCAGTACTTC
TRBJ2-7,TRBV10-3,-,-,CAISGQESSYEQYF,TGTGCCATCAGTGGGCAGGAGAGCTCCTACGAGCAGTACTTC
TRBJ1-3,TRBV30,-,-,CAWSLGGASSGNTIYF,TGTGCCTGGAGCCTAGGAGGGGCCAGCTCTGGAAACACCATATATTTT
TRBJ2-2,TRBV9,-,-,CASSVSGNTGELFF,TGTGCCAGCAGCGTTTCAGGGAACACCGGGGAGCTGTTTTTT
TRBJ2-7,TRBV19,TRBD2,once,CASSIPTPSGGSYEQYF,TGTGCCAGTAGTATACCCACTCCTAGCGGGGGCTCCTACGAGCAGTACTTC
TRBJ1-5,TRBV7-2,-,-,CASSRGWGRNQPQHF,TGTGCCAGCAGCCGGGGGTGGGGTCGCAATCAGCCCCAGCATTTT